These T cell receptor beta chains were read from a single sample in a study of OX40 agonist ivuxolimab in advanced cancers. Here immunoSEQ multiplex PCR was the method, and the copy in TCRdb shows in-frame clones only, minus some. Among about 67,000 clones listed, approximately 80% were seen once. Sample: CD4+ or CD8+ T cells sorted from blood, taken in a trial of the OX40 agonist ivuxolimab. These receptors all stem from an adult with an advanced solid tumor such as melanoma, head and neck, liver or kidney cancer. Each CDR3 is given with its conserved first and last residue. D genes are given only for firm matches. A row's size may be missing; if present it is once, few, many or a size class.

D gene | clone size | J gene | V gene | CDR3 protein | CDR3 DNA
- | - | TRBJ2-3 | TRBV10-3 | CAISVGLSTDTQYF | TGTGCCATCAGTGTAGGACTTTCCACAGATACGCAGTATTTT
TRBD1 | - | TRBJ1-1 | TRBV28 | CASSSPGTAKSAEAFF | TGTGCCAGCAGTTCCCCCGGGACAGCCAAGAGCGCTGAAGCTTTCTTT
TRBD2 | - | TRBJ2-7 | TRBV7-2 | CASSLGPLGWSGGTYEQYF | TGTGCCAGCAGCTTAGGCCCCTTGGGGTGGAGCGGGGGGACCTACGAGCAGTACTTC
TRBD1 | - | TRBJ1-1 | TRBV5-1 | CASSFSGGNTEAFF | TGCGCCAGCAGCTTCTCAGGGGGGAACACTGAAGCTTTCTTT
- | - | TRBJ2-7 | TRBV27 | CASNRDGSYEQYF | TGTGCCAGCAATAGGGACGGTTCCTACGAGCAGTACTTC
- | few | TRBJ1-5 | TRBV19 | CASSAGRDGGNQPQHF | TGTGCCAGTAGTGCCGGCAGGGATGGAGGCAATCAGCCCCAGCATTTT
- | - | TRBJ1-1 | TRBV18 | CASSPAGYTEAFF | TGTGCCAGCTCACCGGCCGGATACACTGAAGCTTTCTTT
TRBD1 | - | TRBJ1-4 | TRBV18 | CASSRQGGNEKLFF | TGTGCCAGCTCACGCCAGGGGGGTAATGAAAAACTGTTTTTT
TRBD1 | - | TRBJ2-2 | TRBV11-1 | CASSPDRVGTGELFF | TGTGCCAGCAGCCCAGACAGGGTTGGGACCGGGGAGCTGTTTTTT
TRBD1 | - | TRBJ1-2 | TRBV7-9 | CASSAYTGGLNYGYTF | TGTGCCAGCAGCGCCTATACAGGGGGCCTCAACTATGGCTACACCTTC
- | - | TRBJ2-3 | TRBV4-3 | CASSQRGTDTQYF | TGCGCCAGCAGCCAAAGGGGCACAGATACGCAGTATTTT
TRBD1 | - | TRBJ2-5 | TRBV7-7 | CASSRQGLFEETQYF | TGTGCCAGCAGCCGACAGGGGCTCTTTGAAGAGACCCAGTACTTC
TRBD1 | - | TRBJ1-1 | TRBV19 | CASTNRGRTTEAFF | TGTGCCAGTACCAACAGGGGGCGGACCACTGAAGCTTTCTTT
TRBD1 | once | TRBJ2-7 | TRBV19 | CASSTGQGGEQYF | TGTGCCAGTAGTACGGGACAGGGGGGCGAGCAGTACTTC
- | - | TRBJ2-1 | TRBV7-9 | CASSLRGQGVGNEQFF | TGTGCCAGCAGCTTACGCGGGCAGGGAGTCGGCAATGAGCAGTTCTTC
- | once | TRBJ1-3 | TRBV10-1 | CASSESKGSGNTIYF | TGCGCCAGCAGTGAGTCGAAGGGGTCTGGAAACACCATATATTTT
- | few | TRBJ1-1 | TRBV30 | CAWRDGVGTEAFF | TGTGCCTGGAGGGACGGGGTTGGGACTGAAGCTTTCTTT
- | - | TRBJ2-6 | TRBV6-6 | CATDGESGANVLTF | TGTGCCACCGACGGCGAATCTGGGGCCAACGTCCTGACTTTC
- | once | TRBJ1-1 | TRBV29-1 | CSVVGGNDIRGEAFF | TGCAGCGTGGTGGGGGGAAACGATATCCGCGGTGAAGCTTTCTTT
- | - | TRBJ2-5 | TRBV19 | CASSIVISLEQETQYF | TGTGCCAGTAGTATAGTAATCTCCCTCGAACAAGAGACCCAGTACTTC
- | - | TRBJ1-2 | TRBV5-1 | CASSRSGTGNYGYTF | TGCGCCAGCAGCAGGAGCGGGACGGGGAACTATGGCTACACCTTC
TRBD1 | - | TRBJ2-1 | TRBV6-1 | CASRSAGTAYNEQFF | TGTGCCAGCAGATCTGCCGGGACAGCTTACAATGAGCAGTTCTTC
- | - | TRBJ1-2 | TRBV6-5 | CATDSFYGYTF | TGTGCCACGGACAGCTTCTATGGCTACACCTTC
- | - | TRBJ2-5 | TRBV18 | CASSHLTTSLRGETQYF | TGTGCCAGCTCACACCTTACGACATCTTTAAGGGGAGAGACCCAGTACTTC
- | - | TRBJ2-1 | TRBV7-9 | CASSRDPSYNEQFF | TGTGCCAGCAGCCGGGATCCCTCCTACAATGAGCAGTTCTTC
- | - | TRBJ1-1 | TRBV4-1 | CASSRGASTEAFF | TGCGCCAGCAGCCGGGGGGCCTCTACTGAAGCTTTCTTT
TRBD1 | once | TRBJ1-1 | TRBV19 | CASRTGGGTEAFF | TGTGCCAGTAGGACAGGGGGCGGCACTGAAGCTTTCTTT
- | - | TRBJ1-1 | TRBV10-1 | CASSSKGRTEAFF | TGCGCCAGCAGTTCGAAAGGACGCACTGAAGCTTTCTTT
- | once | TRBJ1-6 | TRBV4-1 | CASSLARSSYNSPLHF | TGCGCCAGCAGCCTCGCCAGGAGCTCCTATAATTCACCCCTCCACTTT
- | few | TRBJ2-1 | TRBV10-3 | CAISEGGNEQFF | TGTGCCATCAGTGAAGGGGGAAATGAGCAGTTCTTC
- | - | TRBJ2-1 | TRBV6-6 | CASKQQYNEQFF | TGTGCCAGCAAACAGCAATACAATGAGCAGTTCTTC
TRBD1 | - | TRBJ1-5 | TRBV5-1 | CASSWTGEGNQPQHF | TGCGCCAGCAGCTGGACAGGGGAAGGCAATCAGCCCCAGCATTTT
TRBD1 | - | TRBJ1-1 | TRBV5-1 | CASSLGTVMNTEAFF | TGCGCCAGCAGCTTAGGGACAGTCATGAACACTGAAGCTTTCTTT